This T cell receptor beta chain was observed in a study of blood T cell repertoires in COVID-19. Participants' own reports of clinical history determined their cohort assignment. The V end was cut by 2 bases, the J end by 0 bases, with 7 bases between. The CDR3 has 14 residues. Germline CDR1 is MDHEN and CDR2 is SYDVKM. The repertoire was sequenced with immunoSEQ multiplex PCR; TCRdb's copy has only in-frame clones and lacks some. This sample has 150,000 to 250,000 clones, with 65% to 90% found just once. As concerns this clone: Within the sample, other DNA sequences also encode this same CDR3.

V and J are TRBV28 and TRBJ1-1, with D unresolved. The clonotype originates from a man aged 40-49 years who had recovered from COVID-19. Sample: PBMCs or T cells enriched from blood (not recorded which). The CDR3 sequence is CASSLPVMNTEAFF. For the CDR3, the DNA is TGTGCCAGCAGTTTACCAGTAATGAACACTGAAGCTTTCTTT.